The subject of this entry is one TCR beta chain. Within its sample, this clone is medium-sized (0.01 to 0.1%). Its antigen is unknown. No much larger clone exists at a distance of one base, and base qualities are not known. These data belong to a study of T cells after posttransplantation cyclophosphamide (dated by TCRdb to 2016 to 2017). Regarding the study in general: The study tracked T cell repertoire reconstitution by TRB sequencing after myeloablative bone marrow transplantation using posttransplantation cyclophosphamide as GVHD prophylaxis. In 3 patients, up to roughly 3 additional blood samples taken between 2 and 5.2 years after transplant also underwent TRB sequencing, as did pretransplant blood from several patients. TRB sequencing was performed on blood from all 35 or so PTCy patients with 1-year posttransplant specimens. Public TRB sequences were searched against a database of over 3,600 sequences associated with responses to pathogens, tumor antigens, self-antigens and alloantigens. Samples from roughly 35 PTCy-treated patients, along with samples from 16 of their related bone marrow donors, underwent antigen receptor sequencing. TRA and TRB clonality were tightly correlated in about ten samples, so subsequent TCR analyses focused on TRB only.

The intended sense of this specimen's treatment or condition label: high-dose cyclophosphamide on days +3 and +4 as single-agent GVHD prophylaxis. Busulfan and fludarabine conditioning, a related or unrelated marrow graft, and cyclophosphamide on days +3 and +4 were given to PTCy patients. The PTCy-treated patients were enrolled in a prospective multi-institutional clinical trial. Peripheral blood and bone marrow mononuclear cells were isolated by Ficoll-Hypaque density centrifugation and were cryopreserved. CD4+ and CD8+ T cells, including naive and memory subsets, were sorted by FACS on a FACSAria II. TRB sequencing was run on genomic DNA with either the immunoSEQ assay at survey resolution or the hsTCRB kit. Per the source publication's procedure: The immunoSEQ software handled the initial read processing, while the LymphoSeq R package was used for the repertoire analyses. Clonality was calculated as 1 minus normalized Shannon entropy, and the Gini coefficient was also calculated for each TRB dataset. Phenotypes of unsorted samples were inferred by mapping TRB sequences from sorted subsets of the recipient or donor onto the same recipient's unsorted samples. TCRdb carries this immuneACCESS record with in-frame sequences only. Its versions omit some clonotypes, under half of them owing to an unresolved V gene in the studies checked, with the rest unexplained. V and J calls and clone size are as listed in that table; D and trimming were resolved from the DNA. This sample comprises 15,000 or so clones, roughly 80% of them detected only once. The top ten clonotypes cover around a third of the sample.

Points the paper makes about the study in general: The TRB repertoires of T cells infiltrating skin or the GI tract showed only limited overlap with the TRB repertoires found in blood. Across about 49 patients, TRB clonality was highly associated with recipient CMV seropositivity and CMV reactivation, and PTCy diversity was similar to diversity in CNI/methotrexate controls. Donor-recipient similarity was low at 1-2 months but rose over the first year, and later blood repertoires were often dominated by donor CD8+ memory clones.

Sequencing used CD8+ T cells sorted from PBMCs, obtained approximately 2,000 days after a stem cell transplant with posttransplant cyclophosphamide. The source of this sequence is a female patient aged 35 to 55 who received an allogeneic stem cell transplant from a related donor, was CMV-positive, and had no GVHD. Following transplantation, T cells from the graft donor may be among those present.

The nucleotide sequence reads TGTGCCAGCAGTGACACTAGCGGGGGATACACAGATACGCAGTATTTT. Translation gives CASSDTSGGYTDTQYF. The sequence is built from TRBV6-4 and TRBJ2-3, with TRBD2 identical over 11 junction bases. CDR1 and CDR2 were assigned from the germline V gene as MRHNA and SNTAGT. There are 16 amino acids in the CDR3, from cysteine to phenylalanine inclusive. Only the CDR3 region is kept as DNA, spanning 48 bases read in frame from base 1. Here V drops 2 bases and J drops 2 bases, and the junction holds 3 bases not matched to any gene.